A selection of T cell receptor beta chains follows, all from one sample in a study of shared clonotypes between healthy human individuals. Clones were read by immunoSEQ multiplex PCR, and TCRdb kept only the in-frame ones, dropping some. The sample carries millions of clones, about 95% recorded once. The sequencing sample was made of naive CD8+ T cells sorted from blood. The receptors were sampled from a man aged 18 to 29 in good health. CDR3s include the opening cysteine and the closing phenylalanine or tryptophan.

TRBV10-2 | CASRDGSNYGYTF
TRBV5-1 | CASNGGYGTYEQYF
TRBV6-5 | CASSGHSRSYEQYF
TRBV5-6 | CASSPGRVWVNGYTF
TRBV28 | CASSSPDRGIEGYTF
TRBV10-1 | CASSETGPTDTQYF
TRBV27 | CASSLGRGGYEQYF
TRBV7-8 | CASSLVSDTDTQYF
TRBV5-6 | CASSLDGFSGNTIYF
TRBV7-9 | CASSSAGYNEQFF
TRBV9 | CASSDPHQGPISGNTIYF
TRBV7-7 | CASSLAKTSEAFF
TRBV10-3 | CAITITGSPEGEQYF
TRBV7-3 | CASSLFPAGREGSYEQYF
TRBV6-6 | CASSYSGGDEAFF
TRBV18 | CASSPGTSSAETQYF
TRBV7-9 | CASSSIPEAFF
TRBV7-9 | CASSLQTLYIEGYTF
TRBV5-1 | CASSEGLAGEQNNEQFF
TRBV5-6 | CASSLALQETQYF
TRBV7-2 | CASSLSLYNEQFF
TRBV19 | CASSIEHSEENNEQFF
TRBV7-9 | CASSLVVGGMPNTEAFF
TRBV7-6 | CASSWGQGASYEQYF
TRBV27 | CASSPYRGPNEKLFF
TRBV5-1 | CASSRSSGSQDTQYF
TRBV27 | CASSRTGGAETQYF
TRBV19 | CASSPGTGSYEQYF
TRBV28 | CASSLGLLPYEQYF
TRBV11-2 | CASSLNRPPGHSYEQYF
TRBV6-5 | CASSTREGGDNEQFF
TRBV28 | CASSQDIGIQYF
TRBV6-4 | CASSDSGTSGPTGELFF
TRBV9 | CASSPEPGTSYNEQFF
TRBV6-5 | CASSMIAGSYNEQFF
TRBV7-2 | CASSYRGTYEQYF
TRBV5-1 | CASSLDRGVYEQYF
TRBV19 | CASGRTGTGGEKLFF
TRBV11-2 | CASRGSYGTSGPNEQFF
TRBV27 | CASSLLSTGYEQYF
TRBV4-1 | CASSQDSAGSYEQYF
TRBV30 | CAWSVGGGQYF
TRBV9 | CASSRDNTYNEQFF
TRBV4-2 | CASSQEISTGLFQPQHF
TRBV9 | CASSPWDVGAREQYF
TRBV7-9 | CASSLASAYEQYF
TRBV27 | CASSLMGQAFF
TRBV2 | CASSEGRQNEQYF
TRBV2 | CASGAASSYEQYF
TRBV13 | CASSQNDQPQHF
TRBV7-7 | CASSVETGMGETQYF
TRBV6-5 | CASRPGASNQPQHF
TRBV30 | CAWCRTGGNDEQFF
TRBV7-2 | CASSLGYVDTQYF
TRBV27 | CASSLSVNYGYTF
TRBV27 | CASSGMNTEAFF
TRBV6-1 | CASSDQADYEQYF
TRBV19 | CASSYRDRYEQYF
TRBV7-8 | CASSLLQGLYSGNTIYF